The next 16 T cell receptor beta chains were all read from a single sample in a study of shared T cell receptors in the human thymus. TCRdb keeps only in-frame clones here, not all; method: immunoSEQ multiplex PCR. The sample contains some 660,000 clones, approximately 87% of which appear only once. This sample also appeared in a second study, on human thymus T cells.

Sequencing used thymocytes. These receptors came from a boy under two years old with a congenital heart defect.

The CDR3: CATSRDYLTGYYEQYF. The DNA for the CDR3 is TGTGCCACCAGCAGAGATTACCTCACAGGGTACTACGAGCAGTACTTC. The chain has TRBV15 and TRBJ2-7; possibly TRBD1 for D (6 bases). The V end was cut by 0 bases, the J end by 3 bases, with 15 bases between. Germline CDR1 reads LNHNV; CDR2 reads YYDKDF (reference sequence). The CDR3 length is 16 residues. Full variable domain (outside the CDR3, taken from reference TRBV15 and TRBJ2-7): DAMVIQNPRYQVTQFGKPVTLSCSQTLNHNVMYWYQQKSSQAPKLLFHYYDKDFNNEADTPDNFQSRRPNTSFCFLDIRSPGLGDTAMYLCATSRDYLTGYYEQYFGPGTRLTVT.

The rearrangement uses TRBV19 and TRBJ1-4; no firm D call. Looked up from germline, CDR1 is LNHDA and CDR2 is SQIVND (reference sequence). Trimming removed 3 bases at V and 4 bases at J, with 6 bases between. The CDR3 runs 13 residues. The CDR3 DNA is TGTGCCAGTAGTATGAGAGGTAATGAAAAACTGTTTTTT. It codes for CASSMRGNEKLFF.

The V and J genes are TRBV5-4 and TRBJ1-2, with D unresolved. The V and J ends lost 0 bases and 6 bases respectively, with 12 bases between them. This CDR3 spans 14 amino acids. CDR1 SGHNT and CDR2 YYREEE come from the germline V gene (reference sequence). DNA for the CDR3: TGTGCCAGCAGCTTGGCCCGGGAGGATAATGGCTACACCTTC. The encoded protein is CASSLAREDNGYTF.

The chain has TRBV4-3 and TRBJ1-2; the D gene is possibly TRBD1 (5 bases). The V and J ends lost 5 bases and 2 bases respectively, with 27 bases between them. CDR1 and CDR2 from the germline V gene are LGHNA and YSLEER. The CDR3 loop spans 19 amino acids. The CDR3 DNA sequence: TGCGCCAGCAGCGCAGTGACCAGGGAACAGAATTCGTCAAACTATGGCTACACCTTC. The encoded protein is CASSAVTREQNSSNYGYTF.

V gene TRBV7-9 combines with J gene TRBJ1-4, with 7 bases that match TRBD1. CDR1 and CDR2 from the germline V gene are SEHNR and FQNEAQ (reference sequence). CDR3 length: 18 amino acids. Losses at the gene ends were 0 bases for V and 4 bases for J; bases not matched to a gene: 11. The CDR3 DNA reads TGTGCCAGCAGCTTAGCCGGGGAAGGGGGCCCCCTTAATGAAAAACTGTTTTTT. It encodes CASSLAGEGGPLNEKLFF.

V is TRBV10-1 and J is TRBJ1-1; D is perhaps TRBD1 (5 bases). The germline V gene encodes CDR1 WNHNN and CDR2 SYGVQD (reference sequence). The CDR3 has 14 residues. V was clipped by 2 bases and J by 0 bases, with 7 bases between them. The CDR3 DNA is TGCGCCAGCAGTGAGAAGGGGTTGAACACTGAAGCTTTCTTT. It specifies CASSEKGLNTEAFF.

The CDR3 reads CASSVAGGFPDTQYF. CDR3 in DNA: TGTGCCAGTAGTGTAGCGGGAGGGTTTCCAGATACGCAGTATTTT. V usage is TRBV19 and J usage is TRBJ2-3; 11 bases map to TRBD2. The V gene end was trimmed by 5 bases and the J gene end by 4 bases; junction bases not matched to a gene: 5. CDR1 and CDR2 from the germline V gene are LNHDA and SQIVND (reference sequence). The length of the CDR3 is 15 residues. The complete variable domain, with remaining parts taken from reference TRBV19 and TRBJ2-3, reads DGGITQSPKYLFRKEGQNVTLSCEQNLNHDAMYWYRQDPGQGLRLIYYSQIVNDFQKGDIAEGYSVSREKKESFPLTVTSAQKNPTAFYLCASSVAGGFPDTQYFGPGTRLTVL.

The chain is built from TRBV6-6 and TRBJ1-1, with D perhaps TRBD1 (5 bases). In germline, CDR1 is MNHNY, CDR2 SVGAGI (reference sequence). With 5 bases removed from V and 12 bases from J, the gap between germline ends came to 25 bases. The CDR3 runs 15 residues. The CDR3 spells CASSTPTTLGGWSFF. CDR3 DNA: TGTGCCAGCAGTACCCCCACGACTTTGGGGGGGTGGTCTTTCTTT.

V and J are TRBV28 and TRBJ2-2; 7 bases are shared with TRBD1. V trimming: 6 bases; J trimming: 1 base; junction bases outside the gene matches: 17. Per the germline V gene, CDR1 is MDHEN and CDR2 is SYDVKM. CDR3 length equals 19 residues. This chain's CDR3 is CASRPATWDSQKNTGELFF. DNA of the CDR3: TGTGCCAGCAGACCAGCTACTTGGGACAGCCAGAAGAACACCGGGGAGCTGTTTTTT.

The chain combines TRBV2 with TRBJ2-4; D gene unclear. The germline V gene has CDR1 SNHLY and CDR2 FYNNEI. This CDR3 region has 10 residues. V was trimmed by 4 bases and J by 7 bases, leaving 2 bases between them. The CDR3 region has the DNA TGTGCCAGCAGTGCTAACATTCAGTACTTC. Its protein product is CASSANIQYF.

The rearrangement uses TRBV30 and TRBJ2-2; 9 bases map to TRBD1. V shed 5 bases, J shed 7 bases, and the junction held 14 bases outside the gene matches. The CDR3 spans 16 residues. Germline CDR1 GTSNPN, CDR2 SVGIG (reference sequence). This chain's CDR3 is CAWGGRDRVFGGELFF. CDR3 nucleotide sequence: TGTGCCTGGGGAGGACGGGACAGGGTTTTTGGCGGGGAGCTGTTTTTT. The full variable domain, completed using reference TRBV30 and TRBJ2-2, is SQTIHQWPATLVQPVGSPLSLECTVEGTSNPNLYWYRQAAGRGLQLLFYSVGIGQISSEVPQNLSASRPQDRQFILSSKKLLLSDSGFYLCAWGGRDRVFGGELFFGEGSRLTVL.

The CDR3 DNA reads as TGTGCCAGCAGTTACTCGAAGGACAGGCAGGGGATCGAGCAGTACTTC. This codes for CASSYSKDRQGIEQYF. The rearrangement uses TRBV6-5 and TRBJ2-7, with 7 bases aligning to TRBD1. After removal of 0 bases from V and 6 bases from J, the junction contained 11 bases not matched to a gene. CDR3 length equals 16 residues. Per the germline V gene, CDR1 is MNHEY and CDR2 is SVGAGI.

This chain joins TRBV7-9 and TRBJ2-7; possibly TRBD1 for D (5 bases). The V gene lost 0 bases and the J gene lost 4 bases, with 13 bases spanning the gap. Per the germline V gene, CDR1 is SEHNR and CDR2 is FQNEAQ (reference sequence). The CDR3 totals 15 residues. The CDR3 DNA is TGTGCCAGCAGCTTAGCAACAGGCCCGAATTACGAGCAGTACTTC. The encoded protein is CASSLATGPNYEQYF.

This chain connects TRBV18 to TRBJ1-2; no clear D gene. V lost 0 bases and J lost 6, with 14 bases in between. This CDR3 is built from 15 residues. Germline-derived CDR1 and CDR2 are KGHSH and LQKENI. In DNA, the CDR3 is TGTGCCAGCTCACCACCGTGGGAAGGGAGGCATGGCTACACCTTC. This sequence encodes CASSPPWEGRHGYTF.

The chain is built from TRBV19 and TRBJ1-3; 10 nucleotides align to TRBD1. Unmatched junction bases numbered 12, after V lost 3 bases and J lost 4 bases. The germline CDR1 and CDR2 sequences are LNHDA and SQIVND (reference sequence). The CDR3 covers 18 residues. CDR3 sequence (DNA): TGTGCCAGTAGTATGTCTCCCGGGACAGGGGAGAGGGGAAACACCATATATTTT. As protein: CASSMSPGTGERGNTIYF.

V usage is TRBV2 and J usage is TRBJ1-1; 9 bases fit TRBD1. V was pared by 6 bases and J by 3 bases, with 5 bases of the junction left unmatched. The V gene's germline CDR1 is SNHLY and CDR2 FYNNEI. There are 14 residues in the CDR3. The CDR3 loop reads CASSRDRVHTEAFF. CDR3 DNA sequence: TGTGCCAGCAGCCGGGACAGGGTTCACACTGAAGCTTTCTTT.